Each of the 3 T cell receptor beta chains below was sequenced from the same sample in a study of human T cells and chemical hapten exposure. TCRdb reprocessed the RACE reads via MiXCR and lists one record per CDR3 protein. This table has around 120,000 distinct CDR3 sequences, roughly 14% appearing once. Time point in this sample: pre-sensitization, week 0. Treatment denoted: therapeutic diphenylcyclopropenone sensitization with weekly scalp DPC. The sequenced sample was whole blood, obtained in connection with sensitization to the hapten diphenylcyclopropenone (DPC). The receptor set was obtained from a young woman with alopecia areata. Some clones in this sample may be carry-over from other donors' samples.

CDR3 sequence reads: CSVLPTAAYGYTF. The CDR3 nucleotides read TGCAGCGTCCTACCGACAGCCGCCTATGGCTACACCTTC. The chain joins TRBV29-1 to TRBJ1-2; tentative D call: TRBD1 (5 bases). The germline CDR1 and CDR2 sequences are SQVTM and ANQGSEA. V dropped 6 bases and J dropped 4 bases, with 15 bases sitting between them. The CDR3 extends over 13 amino acids. Supplemented by reference TRBV29-1 and TRBJ1-2, the full variable domain reads SAVISQKPSRDICQRGTSLTIQCQVDSQVTMMFWYRQQPGQSLTLIATANQGSEATYESGFVIDKFPISRPNLTFSTLTVSNMSPEDSSIYLCSVLPTAAYGYTFGSGTRLTVV.

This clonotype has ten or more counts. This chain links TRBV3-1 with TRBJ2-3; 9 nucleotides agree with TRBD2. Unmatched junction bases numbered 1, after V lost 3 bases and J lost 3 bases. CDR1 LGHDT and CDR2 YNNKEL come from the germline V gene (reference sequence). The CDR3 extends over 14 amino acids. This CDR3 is CASSQRGGTDTQYF. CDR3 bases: TGTGCCAGCAGCCAGCGGGGGGGGACAGATACGCAGTATTTT.

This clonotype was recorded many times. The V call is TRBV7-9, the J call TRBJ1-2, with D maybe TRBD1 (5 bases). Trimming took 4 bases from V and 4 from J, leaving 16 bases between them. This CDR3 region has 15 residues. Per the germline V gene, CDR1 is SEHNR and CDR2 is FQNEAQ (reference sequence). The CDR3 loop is CASSSTTVGGYGYTF. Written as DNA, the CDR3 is TGTGCCAGCAGCTCAACGACAGTAGGTGGCTATGGCTACACCTTC.